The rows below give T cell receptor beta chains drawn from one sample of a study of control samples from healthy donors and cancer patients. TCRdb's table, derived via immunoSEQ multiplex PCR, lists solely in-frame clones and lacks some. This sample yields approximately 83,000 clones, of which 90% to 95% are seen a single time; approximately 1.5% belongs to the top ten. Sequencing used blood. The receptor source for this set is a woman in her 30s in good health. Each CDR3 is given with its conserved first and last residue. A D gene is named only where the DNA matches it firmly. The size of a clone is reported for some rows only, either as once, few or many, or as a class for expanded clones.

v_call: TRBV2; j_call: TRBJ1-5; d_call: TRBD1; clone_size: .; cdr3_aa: CASSPTGGGNQPQHF; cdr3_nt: TGTGCCAGCAGTCCAACAGGGGGAGGCAATCAGCCCCAGCATTTT
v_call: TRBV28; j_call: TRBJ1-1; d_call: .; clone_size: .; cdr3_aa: CASSLPGVYMNTEAFF; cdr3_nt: TGTGCCAGCAGCCTCCCAGGGGTGTACATGAACACTGAAGCTTTCTTT
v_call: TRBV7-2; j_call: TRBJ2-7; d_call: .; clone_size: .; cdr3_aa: CASSFPHSYEQYF; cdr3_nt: TGTGCCAGCAGCTTTCCCCACTCCTACGAGCAGTACTTC
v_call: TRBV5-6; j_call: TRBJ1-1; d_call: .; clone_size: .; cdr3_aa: CASSPDWNTEAFF; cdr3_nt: TGTGCCAGCAGCCCGGACTGGAACACTGAAGCTTTCTTT
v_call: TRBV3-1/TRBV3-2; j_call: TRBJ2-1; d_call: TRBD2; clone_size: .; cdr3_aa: CASSVRGENNEQFF; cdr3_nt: TGTGCCAGCAGCGTACGGGGGGAAAACAATGAGCAGTTCTTC
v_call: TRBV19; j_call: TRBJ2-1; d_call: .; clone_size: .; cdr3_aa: CASSMSGLGNEQFF; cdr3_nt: TGTGCCAGTAGTATGAGCGGACTTGGCAATGAGCAGTTCTTC
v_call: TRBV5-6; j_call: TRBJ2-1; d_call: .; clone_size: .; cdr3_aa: CASSLRGRGASNEQFF; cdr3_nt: TGTGCCAGCAGCCTAAGGGGCAGAGGGGCTTCCAATGAGCAGTTCTTC
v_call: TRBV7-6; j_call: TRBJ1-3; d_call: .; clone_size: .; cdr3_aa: CASSLRDFRTTLSGNTIYF; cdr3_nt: TGTGCCAGCAGCTTGAGAGATTTCCGGACAACCTTATCTGGAAACACCATATATTTT
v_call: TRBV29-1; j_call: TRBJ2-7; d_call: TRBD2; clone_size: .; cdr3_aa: CSVGFSGSNEQYF; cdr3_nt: TGCAGCGTTGGGTTCAGCGGGAGTAATGAGCAGTACTTC
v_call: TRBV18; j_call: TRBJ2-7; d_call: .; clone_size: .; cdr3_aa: CASSPPQGQGYEQYF; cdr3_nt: TGTGCCAGCTCACCACCGCAAGGGCAGGGGTACGAGCAGTACTTC
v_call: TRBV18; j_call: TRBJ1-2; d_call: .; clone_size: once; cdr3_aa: CASSLGDYGYTF; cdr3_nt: TGTGCCAGCTCACTGGGTGACTATGGCTACACCTTC
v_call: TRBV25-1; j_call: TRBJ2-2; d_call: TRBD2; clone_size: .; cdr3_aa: CASIGSGRAGELFF; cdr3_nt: TGTGCCAGCATCGGCAGCGGGAGGGCCGGGGAGCTGTTTTTT
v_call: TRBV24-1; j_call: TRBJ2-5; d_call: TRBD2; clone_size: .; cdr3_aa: CATSDPGRGGETQYF; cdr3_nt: TGTGCCACCAGTGACCCCGGGAGGGGGGGAGAGACCCAGTACTTC
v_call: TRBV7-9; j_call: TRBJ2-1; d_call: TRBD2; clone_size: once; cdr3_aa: CASSDGTSGYNEQFF; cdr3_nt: TGTGCCAGCAGCGACGGGACTAGCGGGTACAATGAGCAGTTCTTC
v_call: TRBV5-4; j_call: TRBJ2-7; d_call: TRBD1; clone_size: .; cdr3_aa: CASSLRDRPYEQYF; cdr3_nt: TGTGCCAGCTCCCTCCGGGACAGACCTTACGAGCAGTACTTC
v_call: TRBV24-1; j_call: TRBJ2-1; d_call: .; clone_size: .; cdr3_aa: CATSEPGNEQFF; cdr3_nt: TGTGCCACCAGTGAACCAGGGAATGAGCAGTTCTTC
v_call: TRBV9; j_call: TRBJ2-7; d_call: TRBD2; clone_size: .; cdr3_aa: CASSPSGIGYEQYF; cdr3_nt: TGTGCCAGCAGCCCCAGCGGGATAGGATACGAGCAGTACTTC